This T cell receptor beta chain came from a study of CD8 T cells in ankylosing spondylitis. This clonotype was seen at least ten times. TCRdb recomputed calls from the 5' RACE reads with MiXCR, one row per CDR3 protein. This repertoire shows 300,000 to 350,000 distinct CDR3 sequences, 11% found once; its top ten account for roughly 9.2%. Germline CDR1 SQVTM, CDR2 ANQGSEA. The CDR3 contains 14 residues. V trimming: 7 bases; J trimming: 9 bases; junction bases outside the gene matches: 13. The chain employs TRBV29-1 and TRBJ1-5; the match to TRBD1 covers 9 bases. The specimen was blood, either unsorted or a sorted T cell fraction (not recorded which). The source is a female donor with ankylosing spondylitis or in good health (not recorded which). As DNA, the CDR3 is TGCAGCGCTCTCGGACAGGGGTCTCAGCCGCCCCAGCATTTT. Translated: CSALGQGSQPPQHF.